The 7 T cell receptor beta chains given below trace back to one sample, sequenced in a study of blood T cell repertoires in COVID-19. TCRdb keeps only in-frame clones here, not all; method: immunoSEQ multiplex PCR. The sample has under 7,000 clones, roughly nine tenths seen once. The sequenced material came from peripheral blood. The receptors stem from a human donor in a cohort sampled during active COVID-19.

V is TRBV7-9 and J is TRBJ2-3; 13 bases are a match to TRBD2. The germline V gene has CDR1 SEHNR and CDR2 FQNEAQ (reference sequence). Losses at the gene ends were 6 bases for V and 5 bases for J; bases not matched to a gene: 8. The CDR3 runs 16 residues. The CDR3 DNA sequence: TGTGCCAGCAGACAACTAGCGGGAGGGCCCAAAGATACGCAGTATTTT. It encodes CASRQLAGGPKDTQYF.

V gene TRBV11-2 combines with J gene TRBJ1-4; D gene uncertain. Trimming took 1 base from V and 3 from J, leaving 12 bases between them. The germline V gene encodes CDR1 SGHAT and CDR2 FQNNGV. CDR3 length: 16 residues. CDR3: CASSLGANRANEKLFF. CDR3 DNA sequence: TGTGCCAGCAGCTTAGGGGCCAACCGCGCTAATGAAAAACTGTTTTTT.

V is TRBV7-6 and J is TRBJ2-2, with 11 bases identical to TRBD2. Trimming removed 5 bases from V and 4 bases from J; junction bases left unmatched: 9. Germline-derived CDR1 and CDR2 are SGHVS and FNYEAQ. The CDR3 length is 17 residues. CDR3 sequence (DNA): TGTGCCAGCAGCCGAGTAGCGGGGGGGCTCGGCACCGGGGAGCTGTTTTTT. It encodes CASSRVAGGLGTGELFF.

The chain combines TRBV5-1 with TRBJ2-6, with 7 bases lining up with TRBD1. With 6 bases clipped from V and 2 bases from J, the junction kept 5 bases outside the gene matches. The CDR3 runs to 15 residues. Germline-derived CDR1 and CDR2 are SGHRS and YFSETQ. CDR3 amino acids: CASMNRGPGANVLTF. The CDR3 nucleotides are TGCGCCAGCATGAACAGGGGCCCTGGGGCCAACGTCCTGACTTTC.

The chain uses TRBV5-1 and TRBJ2-3; possible D gene TRBD1, 6 bases. Germline CDR1 reads SGHRS; CDR2 reads YFSETQ. The CDR3 runs 13 residues. V lost 2 bases and J lost 5, with 9 bases in between. The CDR3 bases are TGCGCCAGCAGCTTTTGGGGGCGAGATACGCAGTATTTT. Protein: CASSFWGRDTQYF.

The genes are TRBV28 and TRBJ2-1, with 10 nucleotides matching TRBD1. J was trimmed by 7 bases and V by 6 bases; bases with no gene match: 6. Germline CDR1 is MDHEN and CDR2 is SYDVKM. The CDR3 consists of 14 residues. The CDR3 DNA follows: TGTGCCAGCAGAGGGACAGGGGATAAGAATGAGCAGTTCTTC. It yields the protein CASRGTGDKNEQFF.

The CDR3 loop reads CASSQTGAETQYF. CDR3 bases: TGTGCCAGCAGTCAGACAGGAGCGGAGACCCAGTACTTC. The rearrangement links TRBV5-4 to TRBJ2-5, with TRBD1 as a possible D gene (6 bases). The V gene's germline CDR1 is SGHNT and CDR2 YYREEE (reference sequence). The length of the CDR3 is 13 residues. The germline V and J ends were trimmed by 5 bases and 5 bases, with 13 bases remaining between them. Looking up the rest from reference TRBV5-4 and TRBJ2-5 gives the full variable domain: ETGVTQSPTHLIKTRGQQVTLRCSSQSGHNTVSWYQQALGQGPQFIFQYYREEENGRGNFPPRFSGLQFPNYSSELNVNALELDDSALYLCASSQTGAETQYFGPGTRLLVL.